This T cell receptor (beta chain) was identified in a study of cytomegalovirus exposure and HLA in healthy donors. Findings and caveats of the study: Later on, analysis showed that most CMV-associated TCR beta chains appeared to be HLA-restricted. Among the sequence variants, a highly shared cluster was likely an artifact of sequencing. An Asian-associated ancestry cluster reportedly showed fewer N-insertions than the approximately 600-donor mean in a later analysis.

Trimming removed 4 bases from V and 2 bases from J, with 20 bases in between. In germline, CDR1 is GTSNPN, CDR2 SVGIG (reference sequence). This CDR3 has 16 residues. A remark on this clone: No antigen is known for it.

PCR primers comprised 60 Vbeta and 13 Jbeta primers. Clones were read by immunoSEQ multiplex PCR, and TCRdb kept only the in-frame ones, dropping some. The sample shows roughly 110,000 clones, about 80% of them seen only once. The receptor was derived from a woman in her 40s in good health and CMV-seropositive. Sequenced input: PBMCs. This rearrangement joins TRBV30 to TRBJ1-1; D call uncertain. The CDR3 here is CAWTPPGLNLNTEAFF. The CDR3 DNA reads TGTGCCTGGACCCCTCCGGGTCTAAACTTAAACACTGAAGCTTTCTTT.